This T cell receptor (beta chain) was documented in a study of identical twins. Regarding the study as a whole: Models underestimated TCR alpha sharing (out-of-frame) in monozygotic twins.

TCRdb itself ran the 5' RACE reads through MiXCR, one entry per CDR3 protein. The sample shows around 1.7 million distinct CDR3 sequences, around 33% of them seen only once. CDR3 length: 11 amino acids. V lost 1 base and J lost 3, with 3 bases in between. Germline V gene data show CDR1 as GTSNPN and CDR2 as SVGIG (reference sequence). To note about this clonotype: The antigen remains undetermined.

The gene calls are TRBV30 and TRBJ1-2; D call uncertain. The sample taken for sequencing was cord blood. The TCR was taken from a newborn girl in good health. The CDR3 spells CAWSADYGYTF. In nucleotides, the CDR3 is TGTGCCTGGAGTGCAGACTATGGCTACACCTTC.